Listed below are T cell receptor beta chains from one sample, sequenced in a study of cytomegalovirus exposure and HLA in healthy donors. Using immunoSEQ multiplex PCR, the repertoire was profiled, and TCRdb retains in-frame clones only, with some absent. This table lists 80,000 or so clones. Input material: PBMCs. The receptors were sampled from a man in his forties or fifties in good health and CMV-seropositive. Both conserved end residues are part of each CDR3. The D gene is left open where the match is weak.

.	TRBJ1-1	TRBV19	CASSSPTGNTEAFF	TGTGCCAGTAGTTCACCGACGGGTAACACTGAAGCTTTCTTT
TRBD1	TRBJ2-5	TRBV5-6	CASSPSTGAETQYF	TGTGCCAGCAGCCCTTCCACAGGGGCGGAGACCCAGTACTTC
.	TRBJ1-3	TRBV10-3	CAAAGSGNTIYF	TGTGCTGCGGCAGGGTCCGGAAACACCATATATTTT
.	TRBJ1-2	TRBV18	CASSLGPEQGPYGYTF	TGTGCCAGCTCCCTCGGCCCAGAACAGGGACCCTATGGCTACACCTTC
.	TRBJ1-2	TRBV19	CATLPDGGQNYGYTF	TGTGCCACTCTACCTGACGGGGGGCAGAACTATGGCTACACCTTC
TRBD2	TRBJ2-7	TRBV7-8	CASSLETSGRLISSYEQYF	TGTGCCAGCAGCTTAGAGACTAGCGGCAGATTAATAAGCTCCTACGAGCAGTACTTC
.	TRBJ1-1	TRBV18	CASSLEGEAFF	TGTGCCAGCTCCCTAGAAGGTGAAGCTTTCTTT
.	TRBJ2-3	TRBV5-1	CASSLVGGTHTDTQYF	TGCGCCAGCAGCTTGGTAGGCGGAACTCACACAGATACGCAGTATTTT
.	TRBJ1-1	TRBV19	CASTPTGGTEAFF	TGTGCCAGTACCCCGACGGGTGGCACTGAAGCTTTCTTT
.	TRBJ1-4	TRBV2	CASSEQGNEKLFF	TGTGCCAGCAGTGAACAGGGTAATGAAAAACTGTTTTTT
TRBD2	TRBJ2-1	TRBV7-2	CASTSGLAGSNEQFF	TGTGCCAGCACCTCGGGACTAGCGGGTTCCAATGAGCAGTTCTTC
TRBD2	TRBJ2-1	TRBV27	CASSLILAGEQFF	TGTGCCAGCAGTTTAATACTAGCGGGGGAGCAGTTCTTC
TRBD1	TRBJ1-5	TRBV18	CASSLGQGADQPQHF	TGTGCCAGCTCACTAGGACAGGGGGCGGATCAGCCCCAGCATTTT
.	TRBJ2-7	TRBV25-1	CASSGSSRNYEQYF	TGTGCCAGCAGTGGGAGTTCCCGAAACTACGAGCAGTACTTC
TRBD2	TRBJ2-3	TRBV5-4	CASRAGGRTDTQYF	TGTGCCAGCAGGGCGGGGGGGCGGACAGATACGCAGTATTTT